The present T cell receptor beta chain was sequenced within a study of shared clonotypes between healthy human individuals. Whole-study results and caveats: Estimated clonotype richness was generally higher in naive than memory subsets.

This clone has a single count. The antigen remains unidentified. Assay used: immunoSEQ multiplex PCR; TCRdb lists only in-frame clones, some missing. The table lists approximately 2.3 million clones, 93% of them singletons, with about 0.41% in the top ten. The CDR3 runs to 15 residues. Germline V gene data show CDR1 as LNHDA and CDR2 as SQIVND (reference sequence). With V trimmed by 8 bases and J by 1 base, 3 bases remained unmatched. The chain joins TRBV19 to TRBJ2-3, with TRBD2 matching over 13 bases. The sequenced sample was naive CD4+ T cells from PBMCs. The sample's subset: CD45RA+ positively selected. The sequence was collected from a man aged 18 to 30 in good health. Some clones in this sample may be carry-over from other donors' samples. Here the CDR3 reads CASGGLAGGTDTQYF. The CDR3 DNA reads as TGTGCCAGTGGCGGACTAGCGGGAGGCACAGATACGCAGTATTTT.